This paragraph reports one T cell receptor beta chain. Its antigen remains unknown. These data come from a study of T cells in localized non-small cell lung cancer. Whole-study findings and limits: The tumor had only one region sequenced, so heterogeneity remains possible.

Data came from immunoSEQ multiplex PCR; TCRdb stores just in-frame clones and leaves some out. The table includes 50,000 or so clones, approximately 80% detected once. The specimen was peripheral blood, collected before any cancer treatment. This clonotype was obtained from a female donor older than 55 with stage II squamous cell lung carcinoma.

This chain's CDR3 is CASSGRDGEETQYF. CDR3 DNA sequence: TGTGCCAGCAGTGGCCGGGACGGTGAAGAGACCCAGTACTTC. The chain carries TRBV6-6 and TRBJ2-5, with D tentatively TRBD1 or TRBD2 (5 bases each). The germline V gene has CDR1 MNHNY and CDR2 SVGAGI (reference sequence). The CDR3 runs to 14 residues. Trimming stripped 5 bases from V and 3 bases from J, with 13 bases between.